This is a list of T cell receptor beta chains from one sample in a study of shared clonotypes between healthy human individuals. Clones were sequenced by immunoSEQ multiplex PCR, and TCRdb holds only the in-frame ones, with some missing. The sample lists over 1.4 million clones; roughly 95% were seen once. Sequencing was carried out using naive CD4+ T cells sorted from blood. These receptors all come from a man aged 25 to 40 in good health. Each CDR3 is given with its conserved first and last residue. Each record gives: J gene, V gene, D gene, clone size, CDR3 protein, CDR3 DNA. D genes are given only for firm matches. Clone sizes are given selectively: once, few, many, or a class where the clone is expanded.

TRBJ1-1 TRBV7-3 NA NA CASSSSGPDRAFF TGTGCCAGCAGCTCTTCTGGACCCGATCGGGCTTTCTTT
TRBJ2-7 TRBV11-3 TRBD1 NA CASSMRQGHEQYF TGTGCCAGCAGCATGAGACAGGGCCACGAGCAGTACTTC
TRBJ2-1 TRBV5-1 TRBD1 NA CASSYPGQGTLNEQFF TGCGCCAGCAGCTACCCGGGACAGGGAACTTTAAATGAGCAGTTCTTC
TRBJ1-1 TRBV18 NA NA CASSPWAALNTEAFF TGTGCCAGCTCACCATGGGCAGCCTTGAACACTGAAGCTTTCTTT
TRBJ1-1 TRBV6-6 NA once CASSYSGYTEAFF TGTGCCAGCAGTTACTCAGGGTACACTGAAGCTTTCTTT
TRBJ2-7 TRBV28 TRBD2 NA CASSLAGVSYEQYF TGTGCCAGCAGTTTGGCGGGAGTATCTTACGAGCAGTACTTC
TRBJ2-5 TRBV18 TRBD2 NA CASGLAGQETQYF TGTGCCAGCGGACTAGCGGGACAAGAGACCCAGTACTTC
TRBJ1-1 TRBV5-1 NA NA CASSLDARHMNTEAFF TGCGCCAGCAGCTTGGACGCGAGACACATGAACACTGAAGCTTTCTTT
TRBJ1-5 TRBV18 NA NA CASSLTALRGQPQHF TGTGCCAGCTCATTGACAGCTCTTCGGGGTCAGCCCCAGCATTTT
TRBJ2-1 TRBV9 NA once CASSVGQKSSYNEQFF TGTGCCAGCAGCGTAGGACAGAAGAGCTCCTACAATGAGCAGTTCTTC
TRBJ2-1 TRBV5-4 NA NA CASSERATYNEQFF TGTGCCAGCAGTGAGCGGGCCACCTACAATGAGCAGTTCTTC
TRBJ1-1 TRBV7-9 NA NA CASRAPLRQDARTEAFF TGTGCCAGCAGGGCGCCCCTTCGACAGGACGCACGCACTGAAGCTTTCTTT
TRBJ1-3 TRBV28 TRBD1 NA CASLPPRGTGNTIYF TGTGCCAGCCTTCCACCCAGGGGGACTGGAAACACCATATATTTT
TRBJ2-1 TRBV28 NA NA CASSSPDYSPSNEQFF TGTGCCAGCAGTTCCCCGGACTACTCCCCCTCTAATGAGCAGTTCTTC
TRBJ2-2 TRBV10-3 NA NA CAISDAHNTGELFF TGTGCCATCAGTGATGCACATAACACCGGGGAGCTGTTTTTT
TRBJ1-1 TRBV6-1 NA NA CASSPPPLNTEAFF TGTGCCAGCAGTCCTCCCCCTCTGAACACTGAAGCTTTCTTT
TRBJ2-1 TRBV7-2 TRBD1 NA CASSLDRGVYNEQFF TGTGCCAGCAGCTTAGACAGGGGGGTCTACAATGAGCAGTTCTTC
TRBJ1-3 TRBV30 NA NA CALAISGNTIYF TGTGCCTTAGCTATCTCTGGAAACACCATATATTTT
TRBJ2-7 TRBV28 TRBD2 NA CASTDLAGGGPPEQYF TGTGCCAGCACCGACCTCGCGGGGGGGGGACCCCCCGAGCAGTACTTC
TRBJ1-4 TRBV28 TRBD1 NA CASSLPSGTGYEKLFF TGTGCCAGCAGTTTGCCCTCCGGGACAGGGTATGAAAAACTGTTTTTT
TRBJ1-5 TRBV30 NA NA CAWSRTVSNQPQHF TGTGCCTGGAGTCGGACGGTAAGCAATCAGCCCCAGCATTTT
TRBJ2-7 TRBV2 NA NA CASSEEGEQYF TGTGCCAGCAGTGAAGAAGGCGAGCAGTACTTC
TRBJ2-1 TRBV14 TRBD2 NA CASSQGTSGRATYNEQFF TGTGCCAGCAGCCAAGGGACTAGCGGGAGGGCCACCTACAATGAGCAGTTCTTC
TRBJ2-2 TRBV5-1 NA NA CASSLEGSNTGELFF TGCGCCAGCAGCTTGGAGGGCTCGAACACCGGGGAGCTGTTTTTT
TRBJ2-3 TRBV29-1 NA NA CSTSRVSHGTDTQYF TGCAGCACGTCCCGGGTCTCCCATGGGACAGATACGCAGTATTTT
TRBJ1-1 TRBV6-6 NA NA CASSYSSPGISEAFF TGTGCCAGCAGTTACTCTTCCCCAGGGATCTCTGAAGCTTTCTTT
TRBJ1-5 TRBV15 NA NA CATSRGGGGGQPQHF TGTGCCACCAGCAGGGGCGGGGGGGGCGGTCAGCCCCAGCATTTT
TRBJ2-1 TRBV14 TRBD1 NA CASSPLFLGQGLYNEQFF TGTGCCAGCAGCCCCCTCTTTTTAGGACAGGGGTTATACAATGAGCAGTTCTTC
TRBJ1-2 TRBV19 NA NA CASSTGLSWDGYTF TGTGCCAGCAGCACGGGGCTGAGTTGGGATGGCTACACCTTC
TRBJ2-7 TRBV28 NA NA CASSLTGLPYEQYF TGTGCCAGCAGTTTAACAGGGTTGCCCTACGAGCAGTACTTC
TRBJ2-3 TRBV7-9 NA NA CAMMWDDTDTQYF TGTGCCATGATGTGGGACGACACAGATACGCAGTATTTT
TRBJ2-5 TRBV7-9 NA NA CASSLEVSETQYF TGTGCCAGCAGCTTAGAAGTGTCAGAGACCCAGTACTTC
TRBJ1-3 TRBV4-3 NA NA CASSQEGTAGNTIYF TGCGCCAGCAGCCAAGAAGGCACAGCTGGAAACACCATATATTTT
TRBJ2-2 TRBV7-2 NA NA CASSLVLGGELFF TGTGCCAGCAGCTTAGTCTTGGGCGGGGAGCTGTTTTTT
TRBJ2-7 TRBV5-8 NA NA CASSSGHASLYEQYF TGTGCCAGCAGCTCCGGACACGCCAGTCTCTACGAGCAGTACTTC
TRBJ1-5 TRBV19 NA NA CASSSRGQPQHF TGTGCCAGTAGTAGTAGGGGTCAGCCCCAGCATTTT
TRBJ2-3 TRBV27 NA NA CASRKGIRDTQYF TGTGCCAGTCGGAAGGGGATCCGAGATACGCAGTATTTT
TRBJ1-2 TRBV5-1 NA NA CASSLDRVDGYTF TGCGCCAGCAGCTTGGACAGGGTGGATGGCTACACCTTC
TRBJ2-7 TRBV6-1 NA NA CASSEVLRGYEQYF TGTGCCAGCAGTGAAGTTTTAAGGGGCTACGAGCAGTACTTC
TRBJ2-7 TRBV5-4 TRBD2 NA CASSLGLAGLYEQYF TGTGCCAGCAGCTTAGGACTAGCGGGACTTTACGAGCAGTACTTC
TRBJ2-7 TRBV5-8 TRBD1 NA CASSLGDRVPYEQYF TGTGCCAGCAGCTTGGGGGACAGGGTCCCCTACGAGCAGTACTTC
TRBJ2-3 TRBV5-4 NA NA CASSLARVTTDTQYF TGTGCCAGCAGCTTGGCTAGGGTAACCACAGATACGCAGTATTTT
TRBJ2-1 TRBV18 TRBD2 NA CASSPGTGGRYNEQFF TGTGCCAGCTCACCTGGGACGGGAGGGCGGTACAATGAGCAGTTCTTC
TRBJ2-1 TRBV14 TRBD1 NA CASSHGQGAFNEQFF TGTGCCAGCAGCCACGGACAGGGGGCTTTCAATGAGCAGTTCTTC
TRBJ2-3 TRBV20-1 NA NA CSAFRTDTQYF TGCAGTGCTTTCAGAACTGATACGCAGTATTTT
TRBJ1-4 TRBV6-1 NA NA CASSVIRRVNEKLFF TGTGCCAGCAGTGTTATTCGCCGGGTTAATGAAAAACTGTTTTTT
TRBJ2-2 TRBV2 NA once CASSGRGVVTGELFF TGTGCCAGCAGTGGTAGAGGGGTTGTCACCGGGGAGCTGTTTTTT
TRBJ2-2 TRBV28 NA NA CASRAGPGELFF TGTGCCAGCAGGGCGGGCCCCGGGGAGCTGTTTTTT
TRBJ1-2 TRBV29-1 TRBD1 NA CSRGGQGFIYGYTF TGCTCGAGAGGGGGACAGGGGTTTATTTATGGCTACACCTTC
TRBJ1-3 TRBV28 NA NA CASSRRQVLRDTIYF TGTGCCAGCAGCCGCCGACAGGTCCTACGGGACACCATATATTTT
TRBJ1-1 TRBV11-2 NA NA CASSPGLFHTEAFF TGTGCCAGCAGCCCGGGCCTTTTCCACACTGAAGCTTTCTTT
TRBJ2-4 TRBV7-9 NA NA CASSLGVAKNIQYF TGTGCCAGCAGCTTAGGAGTAGCCAAAAACATTCAGTACTTC
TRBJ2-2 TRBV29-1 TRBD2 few CSVGLAGVVGELFF TGCAGCGTCGGACTAGCGGGAGTGGTCGGGGAGCTGTTTTTT